The 27 T cell receptor beta chains presented below share a single source sample, sequenced in a study of T cells after posttransplantation cyclophosphamide (dated by TCRdb to the mid-2010s). Library construction relied on the immunoSEQ multiplex PCR assay. This immuneACCESS table, as held by TCRdb, lists in-frame sequences with V and J called but not all clones. Of the missing ones, under half trace to an unresolved V gene in checked studies; the others have no known cause. The sample has around 3,000 clones on record, 70% to 80% of them singletons. About a fifth of the sample is in the top ten clones. The sequencing sample was made of memory CD8+ T cells sorted from blood. The receptors come from a woman aged 55-69 years in good health, CMV-negative, and a related stem cell transplant donor.

The chain couples TRBV28 to TRBJ2-7; 12 nucleotides line up with TRBD2. Per germline, CDR1 MDHEN and CDR2 SYDVKM. Germline trimming cut 5 bases from V and 4 bases from J; bases unmatched to any gene: 9. CDR3 size: 16 residues. The CDR3 here is CASSPSSGRARYEQYF. DNA of the CDR3: TGTGCCAGCAGTCCCTCTAGCGGGAGGGCCCGGTACGAGCAGTACTTC.

In DNA form, the CDR3 reads TGTGCCAGCAGCCCGGGGGGCAGGGGTATCTACGAGCAGTACTTC. Translation gives CASSPGGRGIYEQYF. This sequence joins TRBV27 and TRBJ2-7, with D maybe TRBD2 (7 bases). CDR3 length equals 15 residues. Germline V gene data show CDR1 as MNHEY and CDR2 as SMNVEV (reference sequence). The ends were cut back, 6 bases at V and 3 bases at J, with 18 bases in the middle.

The V gene is TRBV7-9, the J gene TRBJ2-1; maybe TRBD2 (6 bases). The CDR3 covers 15 residues. Between the trimmed V and J ends, which lost 5 bases and 5 bases, there was a span of 16 bases. Germline values: CDR1 SEHNR, CDR2 FQNEAQ (reference sequence). The CDR3 here is CASSPTSPGDNEQFF. Here the CDR3 DNA reads TGTGCCAGCAGCCCTACTAGCCCCGGGGACAATGAGCAGTTCTTC.

This rearrangement joins TRBV5-1 to TRBJ2-1, with TRBD2 matching over 7 bases. The trim removed 5 bases at V and 8 bases at J, leaving 10 bases unmatched. CDR3 length equals 14 residues. Germline V gives CDR1 SGHRS, CDR2 YFSETQ. CDR3 DNA: TGCGCCAGCAGTCTAGGGAGGGGCATATATGAGCAGTTCTTC. Amino acid sequence: CASSLGRGIYEQFF.

The chain links TRBV6-5 to TRBJ2-3; 8 bases fit TRBD2. The CDR3 length is 16 residues. Germline CDR1 and CDR2: MNHEY and SVGAGI. The J segment lost 4 bases and the V segment lost 1 base, leaving 7 bases of the junction unmatched. CDR3: CASSYWGSGESDTQYF. The CDR3 DNA reads as TGTGCCAGCAGTTACTGGGGTAGCGGGGAGTCAGATACGCAGTATTTT.

The chain recombines TRBV7-8 with TRBJ2-2; 11 nucleotides match TRBD2. Germline trimming cut 4 bases from V and 1 base from J; bases unmatched to any gene: 2. Germline V gene sequence: CDR1 SGHVS, CDR2 FQNEAQ. The CDR3 is 16 amino acids. For the CDR3, the DNA is TGTGCCAGCAGCTCTCTAGCGGGGGGGAACACCGGGGAGCTGTTTTTT. Its translation is CASSSLAGGNTGELFF.

This rearrangement joins TRBV19 to TRBJ2-1; D gene uncertain. V lost 3 bases, J lost 7 bases, and 10 bases lay in between. Germline-derived CDR1 and CDR2 are LNHDA and SQIVND (reference sequence). This CDR3 contains 13 residues. This chain's CDR3 is CASSINIANEQFF. The DNA of the CDR3 is TGTGCCAGTAGTATTAATATAGCAAATGAGCAGTTCTTC.

J is TRBJ2-1 and V is TRBV11-2; 8 nucleotides match TRBD2. Germline CDR1 is SGHAT and CDR2 is FQNNGV. This CDR3 spans 13 amino acids. V shed 1 base, J shed 10 bases, and the junction held 3 bases outside the gene matches. CDR3: CASSLVAGGEQFF. CDR3 coding DNA: TGTGCCAGCAGCTTAGTTGCGGGAGGCGAGCAGTTCTTC.

V and J are TRBV9 and TRBJ1-4; possibly TRBD1 for D (5 bases). Germline V gene sequence: CDR1 SGDLS, CDR2 YYNGEE. V was trimmed by 0 bases and J by 4 bases, leaving 7 bases between them. The CDR3 is made up of 14 amino acids. CDR3 residues: CASSVGGINEKLFF. The CDR3 region has the DNA TGTGCCAGCAGCGTAGGGGGCATTAATGAAAAACTGTTTTTT.

V gene TRBV28 combines with J gene TRBJ2-7; D gene uncertain. V lost 5 bases and J 0 bases, leaving 11 bases between the germline ends. The CDR3 extends over 14 amino acids. Germline CDR1 is MDHEN and CDR2 is SYDVKM. The CDR3 bases are TGTGCCAGCAGTCCTGACCTAGACTCCTACGAGCAGTACGTC. It yields the protein CASSPDLDSYEQYV.

The chain has TRBV15 and TRBJ2-1; no definite D call. The CDR3 extends over 16 amino acids. Germline V gene lookup returns CDR1 LNHNV and CDR2 YYDKDF (reference sequence). Trimming took 1 base from V and 0 from J, leaving 10 bases between them. CDR3 protein: CATSRGRLSSYNEQFF. The CDR3 bases are TGTGCCACCAGCAGAGGACGACTTAGCTCCTACAATGAGCAGTTCTTC.

CDR3 sequence reads: CASSVFGTGGDEQYF. DNA for the CDR3: TGTGCCAGCAGCGTATTTGGGACAGGGGGCGACGAGCAGTACTTC. The V and J genes are TRBV9 and TRBJ2-7, with TRBD1 identical over 12 bases. V was pared by 1 base and J by 5 bases, with 4 bases of the junction left unmatched. The CDR3 length is 15 residues. Germline lookup yields CDR1 SGDLS and CDR2 YYNGEE.

The rearrangement joins TRBV4-3 to TRBJ2-6; D might be TRBD1 (5 bases). V was cut by 0 bases and J by 1 base, with 10 bases left in between. The CDR3 covers 17 residues. CDR1 and CDR2 from the germline V gene are LGHNA and YSLEER. CDR3 bases: TGCGCCAGCAGCCAAGATTTTTCAGGGTCTGGGGCCAACGTCCTGACTTTC. Its protein is CASSQDFSGSGANVLTF.

The rearrangement links TRBV11-1 to TRBJ2-7, with TRBD1 matching over 10 bases. This CDR3 has 15 amino acids. J was trimmed by 4 bases and V by 4 bases; bases with no gene match: 7. From germline, CDR1 is SGHAT and CDR2 FQDESV (reference sequence). The CDR3 region is CASSSGTGEGYEQYV. The CDR3 nucleotides are TGTGCCAGCAGCTCCGGGACAGGGGAAGGTTACGAGCAGTACGTC.

This chain connects TRBV6-6 to TRBJ2-5, with D unclear. The CDR3 runs 13 residues. Germline CDR1 reads MNHNY; CDR2 reads SVGAGI (reference sequence). V lost 10 bases to trimming and J lost 1 base, with 13 bases between them. Written as DNA, the CDR3 is TGTGCCATACGCGGCGGCCTCCAAGAGACCCAGTACTTC. This gives the protein CAIRGGLQETQYF.

CDR3 residues: CASSFGDRRNYGYTF. The CDR3 bases are TGTGCCAGCAGTTTCGGAGACAGGAGGAACTATGGCTACACCTTC. The chain has TRBV28 and TRBJ1-2; a weak D match, TRBD1 (6 bases). Per the germline V gene, CDR1 is MDHEN and CDR2 is SYDVKM. The CDR3 spans 15 residues. V lost 3 bases and J lost 2, with 13 bases in between.

The rearrangement uses TRBV7-8 and TRBJ2-5; D remains unclear. V gave up 4 bases and J gave up 7 bases, with 16 bases separating them. In germline, CDR1 is SGHVS, CDR2 FQNEAQ. This CDR3 comprises 14 residues. The DNA of the CDR3 is TGTGCCAGCAGCTCCAAACTCCCCAAACCGACCCAGTACTTC. Amino acids: CASSSKLPKPTQYF. Combining the CDR3 with reference TRBV7-8 and TRBJ2-5 gives the whole variable domain GAGVSQSPRYKVAKRGQDVALRCDPISGHVSLFWYQQALGQGPEFLTYFQNEAQLDKSGLPSDRFFAERPEGSVSTLKIQRTQQEDSAVYLCASSSKLPKPTQYFGPGTRLLVL.

CDR3 residues: CAISDPGSTNTGELFF. For the CDR3, the DNA is TGTGCCATCAGTGACCCCGGGTCTACGAACACCGGGGAGCTGTTTTTT. The genes are TRBV10-3 and TRBJ2-2; D unresolved. V lost 3 bases to trimming and J lost 0 bases, with 11 bases between them. The CDR3 extends over 16 amino acids. CDR1 and CDR2 from the germline V gene are ENHRY and SYGVKD.

The gene calls are TRBV23-1 and TRBJ1-5; tentative D call: TRBD1 (6 bases). TRBV23-1 is treated as an ORF (open reading frame) with a function not yet certain. The CDR3 extends over 15 amino acids. Between the trimmed V and J ends, which lost 0 bases and 2 bases, there was a span of 8 bases. The CDR3: CASSQSWTGNQPQHF. DNA of the CDR3: TGCGCCAGCAGTCAATCGTGGACAGGCAATCAGCCCCAGCATTTT.

This rearrangement joins TRBV30 to TRBJ1-5; 7 bases are a match to TRBD1. The CDR3 is made up of 14 amino acids. V was pared by 1 base and J by 10 bases, with 10 bases of the junction left unmatched. Germline CDR1 reads GTSNPN; CDR2 reads SVGIG (reference sequence). CDR3: CAWSERQGISPQHF. The CDR3 bases are TGTGCCTGGAGTGAGAGACAGGGAATCAGCCCCCAGCATTTT.

The chain carries TRBV4-1 and TRBJ2-2, with 9 bases matching TRBD1. Germline lookup yields CDR1 MGHRA and CDR2 YSYEKL. CDR3 size: 16 residues. The junction had 1 base not matched to a gene; V was cut back by 1 base and J by 1 base. CDR3 DNA: TGCGCCAGCAGCCAAGGGGACAGGGAGAACACCGGGGAGCTGTTTTTT. Translation: CASSQGDRENTGELFF.

The V call is TRBV6-1, the J call TRBJ2-7; TRBD2 might be the D (5 bases). Between the trimmed V and J ends, which lost 7 bases and 6 bases, there was a span of 16 bases. CDR3 size: 13 residues. Germline V gene data show CDR1 as MNHNS and CDR2 as SASEGT. This CDR3 reads CASIGTGLFEQYF. For the CDR3, the DNA is TGTGCCAGCATCGGAACGGGATTGTTCGAGCAGTACTTC.

The chain combines TRBV6-6 with TRBJ2-2; D unresolved. Trimming pared 5 bases from V and 0 bases from J, leaving 7 bases between. Germline values: CDR1 MNHNY, CDR2 SVGAGI (reference sequence). This CDR3 is built from 14 residues. CDR3 bases: TGTGCCAGCAGTGCCGACACGAACACCGGGGAGCTGTTTTTT. This codes for CASSADTNTGELFF.

The gene calls are TRBV6-1 and TRBJ1-5; 9 nucleotides line up with TRBD1. The CDR3 covers 13 residues. The trim removed 8 bases at V and 10 bases at J, leaving 9 bases unmatched. CDR1 is MNHNS, CDR2 SASEGT, per germline. CDR3 sequence: CASHRQGGTPQHF. In DNA form, the CDR3 reads TGTGCCAGCCATCGACAGGGGGGAACTCCCCAGCATTTT.

V is TRBV7-9 and J is TRBJ1-1; a weak D match, TRBD1 (6 bases). The CDR3 is made up of 13 amino acids. The ends were cut back, 3 bases at V and 3 bases at J, with 8 bases in the middle. Per the germline V gene, CDR1 is SEHNR and CDR2 is FQNEAQ (reference sequence). The DNA of the CDR3 is TGTGCCAGCAGCTTCGAGGGGGACACTGAAGCTTTCTTT. This gives the protein CASSFEGDTEAFF.

This clone was counted a single time. The chain uses TRBV4-3 and TRBJ1-2, with D possibly matching TRBD1 (5 bases). The CDR3 runs 15 residues. Trimming left V 0 bases short and J 6 bases short, with 14 bases between. The germline V gene has CDR1 LGHNA and CDR2 YSLEER. CDR3: CASSQDTGYRDGYTF. The CDR3 DNA reads TGCGCCAGCAGCCAAGATACAGGTTATAGGGATGGCTACACCTTC.

The genes are TRBV2 and TRBJ1-1; weak D call: TRBD1 (6 bases). With 3 bases removed from V and 0 bases from J, the gap between germline ends came to 11 bases. CDR1 and CDR2 (germline): SNHLY, FYNNEI. There are 15 residues in the CDR3. The CDR3 protein is CASSERTAVNTEAFF. Here the CDR3 DNA reads TGTGCCAGCAGTGAGAGGACAGCCGTGAACACTGAAGCTTTCTTT.